This T cell receptor beta chain was retrieved from a study of CXCR3-negative and CXCR3-positive naive CD8 T cells. Study background: Each library held about 1.5 +/- 0.3 million TRB reads, 130 million to 150 million in total. Study results and limitations: CXCR3-positive naive cells carried more hydrophobic TRB CDR3s than CXCR3-negative naive cells did. Similar TRBV-TRBJ usage characterized naive CXCR3-negative and CXCR3-positive cells; memory cells differed.

Comment on this clonotype: Its target is not known.

Naive CD8+ T cells displayed a CD45RO-CCR7+CD27+CD95- phenotype. The germline gives CDR1 MGHRA, CDR2 YSYEKL. The CDR3 spans 15 residues. UMI-labeled TRB cDNA libraries were prepared by 5' RACE. With the 5' RACE reads reprocessed, TCRdb shows one record per CDR3 protein and no DNA. This specimen shows approximately 100,000 distinct CDR3 sequences; the ten leading clones hold just over 0.35%. The rearrangement uses TRBV4-1 and TRBJ2-7; TCRdb names TRBD2, which stays unverified in the absence of DNA. Sequencing used naive CXCR3+ CD8+ T cells from blood. As for subset: CD45RO-CCR7+CD27+CD95- naive CD8+ T cells expressing CXCR3 (TNR3+). The source of this sequence is a human donor in good health. Some clones in this sample may be carry-over from other donors' samples. CDR3 sequence reads: CASSQNAGGTYEQYF.